This T cell receptor beta chain was sequenced for a study of T-cell reconstitution after alpha-beta-depleted transplantation in children. Broader study findings: Surviving recipient T cells and thymic progenitors accounted for the high day-60 TCRbeta diversity observed in some patients.

About this clonotype itself: Its antigen is not identified.

Losses at the gene ends were 0 bases for V and 3 bases for J; bases not matched to a gene: 5. The germline V gene has CDR1 DFQATT and CDR2 SNEGSKA (reference sequence). The CDR3 loop spans 16 amino acids. It was with unique molecular identifiers that the TCRbeta library was prepared. From the PCR reads, TCRdb called clonotypes with MiXCR, one entry per CDR3 protein. Of about 1,000,000 distinct CDR3 sequences listed, about 29% are singletons. This sequence joins TRBV20-1 and TRBJ2-4; TRBD1 matches at 10 bases. The sequence was collected from a boy less than two years old who had a stem cell transplant for SCID, so the T cells may come from the graft donor. Source: PBMCs, mostly from graft donor cells, taken 360 days after TCRalphabeta/CD19-depleted stem cell transplant. The CDR3 region is CSARDVGQGGKNIQYF. Written as DNA, the CDR3 is TGCAGTGCTAGAGATGTTGGACAGGGGGGCAAAAACATTCAGTACTTC.